A selection of T cell receptor beta chains follows, all from one sample in a study of T cells in Graves' hyperthyroidism and ophthalmopathy. One entry per CDR3 protein, called by TCRdb with MiXCR from the multiplex PCR reads. The profile covers more than 500,000 distinct CDR3 sequences, with 40% to 55% appearing a single time and around 19% taken by the ten largest. Source material: peripheral blood or thyroid tissue (not recorded which). The receptors shown here come from an adult woman with Graves' disease, either hyperthyroidism or ophthalmopathy (not recorded which). Each CDR3 is given with its conserved first and last residue. D genes are given only for firm matches. A row's size may be missing; if present it is once, few, many or a size class.

>TRBJ1-4|few|.|TRBV7-9
TGTGCCAGCAGCTTCCGGCAGGATGGTGAAAAACTGTTTTTT
CASSFRQDGEKLFF
>TRBJ2-7|many|.|TRBV6-6
TGTGCCAGCAGTGCGGGACAAAGCTACGAGCAGTACTTC
CASSAGQSYEQYF
>TRBJ1-2|many|.|TRBV12-5
TGTGCTAGTGGTTTGTCAACGAGCGGATACTATGGCTACACCTTC
CASGLSTSGYYGYTF
>TRBJ2-5|many|.|TRBV29-1
TGCAGCGTTGAGGTGGGCCGAAAGGAGACCCAGTACTTC
CSVEVGRKETQYF
>TRBJ2-7|.|.|TRBV15
TGTGCCACCAGCAGAGATGCTCTAGCGTCCCGGGAGCAGTACTTC
CATSRDALASREQYF
>TRBJ2-7|.|TRBD2|TRBV5-1
TGCGCCAGCAGCTGGCTAGCGGGAGATTTGGAGCAGTACTTC
CASSWLAGDLEQYF
>TRBJ1-1|.|.|TRBV7-2
TGTGCCAGCAGCCCTAGGGGGGAGGGTAAGCCTGAAGCTTTCTTT
CASSPRGEGKPEAFF
>TRBJ2-5|.|.|TRBV25-1
TGTGCCAGCAGCCAAGATGTTTGGGCTCTTCAAGAGACCCAGTACTTC
CASSQDVWALQETQYF
>TRBJ1-5|.|.|TRBV30
TGTGCCTGGGCCCACCCCGGGGGTGGCAATCAGCCCCAGCATTTT
CAWAHPGGGNQPQHF
>TRBJ1-6|.|.|TRBV30
TGTGCCTGGACGTACGGTTCACCCCTCCACTTT
CAWTYGSPLHF
>TRBJ1-1|few|TRBD1|TRBV6-1
TGTGCCAGCAGTGAGCCGGGGGAGGGGGCATGGACTGAAGCTTTCTTT
CASSEPGEGAWTEAFF
>TRBJ1-2|many|TRBD1|TRBV6-6
TGTGCCAGCAGGTGGACAGGGGGCGACTATGGCTACACCTTC
CASRWTGGDYGYTF
>TRBJ2-7|.|.|TRBV28
TGTGCCAGCAGTTGGAACAGGGTTCGGCCGGGCGAGCAGTACTTC
CASSWNRVRPGEQYF
>TRBJ1-1|.|.|TRBV7-2
TGTGCCAGCAGCTACCACAACGGGGACATTGGCGTTACTGAAGCTTTCTTT
CASSYHNGDIGVTEAFF
>TRBJ2-5|few|TRBD2|TRBV19
TGTGCCAGTAGTCAAGGGACTAGCGGATACCAAGAGACCCAGTACTTC
CASSQGTSGYQETQYF
>TRBJ2-7|many|.|TRBV11-2
TGTGCCAGCAGCTTATCTAGCCCCTACGAGCAGTACTTC
CASSLSSPYEQYF
>TRBJ1-6|.|.|TRBV14
TGTGCCAGCGCACCAGGGAGCGATAATTCACCCCTCCACTTT
CASAPGSDNSPLHF
>TRBJ2-2|.|.|TRBV5-6
TGTGCCAGCAGCTTGGCGTTACAGGGAGAGACCGGGGAGCTGTTTTTT
CASSLALQGETGELFF
>TRBJ2-6|.|.|TRBV19
TGTGCCAGTAGTCTTCAGGGCCCAAATGAAGCTTTC
CASSLQGPNEAF
>TRBJ2-7|many|.|TRBV13
TGTGCCAGCAGCTTAGGCCGGGTAGCACCCGAGCAGTACTTC
CASSLGRVAPEQYF
>TRBJ1-5|many|.|TRBV30
TGTGCCTGGAGTGGGGGGGAGGCACAGCCCCAGCATTTT
CAWSGGEAQPQHF
>TRBJ2-7|.|.|TRBV6-1
TGTGCCAGCCTAACCCCGGGACTGAACTTGCGGGAGCAGTACTTC
CASLTPGLNLREQYF
>TRBJ2-6|.|.|TRBV28
TGTGCCAGCAGTTTTTCGCTGGGTTCTGGGGCCAACGTCCTGACTTTC
CASSFSLGSGANVLTF
>TRBJ2-7|many|.|TRBV28
TGTGCCAGCAGTCCCTTTAATTACGAGCAGTACTTC
CASSPFNYEQYF
>TRBJ2-7|many|.|TRBV19
TGTGCCAGTAGCGCCTTTTGGGACTCCCGGGGCCAATACGAGCAGTACTTC
CASSAFWDSRGQYEQYF
>TRBJ2-5|once|.|TRBV7-3
TGTGCCAGCAGCCCTCTAGCGTCGGCAGCTCAAGAGACCCAGTACTTC
CASSPLASAAQETQYF
>TRBJ2-5|.|.|TRBV7-8
TGTGCCAGCAGCTTAGCTTCGGGGAAAGAGACCCAGTACTTC
CASSLASGKETQYF
>TRBJ1-5|many|.|TRBV10-3
TGTGCCATCGCGGGGGTAGATCAGCCCCAGCATTTT
CAIAGVDQPQHF
>TRBJ1-5|few|.|TRBV27
TGTGCCGTTGGCCATCAGCCCCAGCATTTT
CAVGHQPQHF
>TRBJ1-4|.|TRBD1|TRBV10-3
TGTGCCATCATAGGGACAGAGGACTCTGAAAAACTGTTCTTT
CAIIGTEDSEKLFF
>TRBJ1-2|many|.|TRBV4-1
TGCGCCAGCAGCCAACGGGACGGGGGCTATGGCTACACCTTC
CASSQRDGGYGYTF
>TRBJ2-2|many|.|TRBV5-6
TGTGCCAGCGCCAGGGGTACCGGGGAGCTGTTTTTT
CASARGTGELFF
>TRBJ1-2|few|TRBD1|TRBV29-1
TGCAGCGCCACAGGGGGCGGGGGTGGCTACACCTTC
CSATGGGGGYTF
>TRBJ2-7|.|TRBD1|TRBV6-5
TGTGCCAGCAAACGGGACAGGGGGCCCGACGAGCAGTACTTC
CASKRDRGPDEQYF
>TRBJ1-3|few|.|TRBV6-1
TGTGCCAGCAGCTCCCCCGGGGGGTACCGGAACACCATATATTTT
CASSSPGGYRNTIYF
>TRBJ2-2|many|TRBD1|TRBV9
TGTGCCAGCAGCGCTCATGACAGGGGGCGCCCCGGGGAGCTGTTTTTT
CASSAHDRGRPGELFF
>TRBJ1-5|.|.|TRBV20-1
TGCAGTGCCAGCAGCCAGCAGGGGTATAGCAATCAGCCCCAGCATTTT
CSASSQQGYSNQPQHF
>TRBJ1-6|.|.|TRBV20-1
TGCAGTGTGTGGGAATCTGCCGATAATTCACCCCTCCACTTT
CSVWESADNSPLHF